This T cell receptor (beta chain) originates from a study of identical twins. Regarding the study as a whole: The models gave estimates that fell short of the out-of-frame TCR alpha sharing seen in monozygotic twins. In cord blood, abundant beta clonotypes had fewer insertions; memory showed no trend. The authors drew conclusions from cross-sectional statistical analysis rather than following the same donors.

In this sample, this clonotype turned up a few times. Its target is unknown. Template switching added a universal primer site; cDNA carried unique molecular identifiers. MiXCR, applied by TCRdb to the 5' RACE reads, yields one record per CDR3 protein. The table includes 150,000 or so distinct CDR3 sequences, roughly 3.5% detected once. The TCR originated in a man aged 18 to 30 in good health. Sequenced: memory T cells sorted from blood.

The CDR3 sequence is CASSLPTSGSPDEQFF. The CDR3 DNA is TGTGCCAGCAGCCTACCGACTAGCGGGAGTCCCGATGAGCAGTTCTTC. The chain recombines TRBV7-9 with TRBJ2-1; 12 bases agree with TRBD2. This CDR3 has 16 amino acids. In germline, CDR1 is SEHNR, CDR2 FQNEAQ (reference sequence). V trimming: 5 bases; J trimming: 8 bases; junction bases outside the gene matches: 10.